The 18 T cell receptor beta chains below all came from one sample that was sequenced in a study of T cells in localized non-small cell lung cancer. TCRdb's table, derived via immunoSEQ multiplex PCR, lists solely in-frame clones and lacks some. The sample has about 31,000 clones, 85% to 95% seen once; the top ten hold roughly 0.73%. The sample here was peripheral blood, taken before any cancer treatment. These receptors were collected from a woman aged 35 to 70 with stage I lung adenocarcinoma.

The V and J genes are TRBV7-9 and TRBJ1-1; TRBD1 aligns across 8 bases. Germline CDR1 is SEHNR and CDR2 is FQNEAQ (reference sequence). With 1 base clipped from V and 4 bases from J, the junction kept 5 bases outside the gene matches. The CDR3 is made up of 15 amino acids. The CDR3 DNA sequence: TGTGCCAGCAGCTTAGGACGACAGGGGATCACTGAAGCTTTCTTT. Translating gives CASSLGRQGITEAFF.

The CDR3 nucleotides are TGTGCCAGCAGCTTTACAGGGGTGGAAGGCGGCTACACCTTC. Residues: CASSFTGVEGGYTF. The gene calls are TRBV7-9 and TRBJ1-2, with TRBD1 matching over 7 bases. The length of the CDR3 is 14 residues. CDR1 is SEHNR, CDR2 FQNEAQ, per germline (reference sequence). V lost 3 bases to trimming and J lost 8 bases; unmatched junction nucleotides: 9. The full variable domain, in which reference TRBV7-9 and TRBJ1-2 provide the parts outside the CDR3, is DTGVSQNPRHKITKRGQNVTFRCDPISEHNRLYWYRQTLGQGPEFLTYFQNEAQLEKSRLLSDRFSAERPKGSFSTLEIQRTEQGDSAMYLCASSFTGVEGGYTFGSGTRLTVV.

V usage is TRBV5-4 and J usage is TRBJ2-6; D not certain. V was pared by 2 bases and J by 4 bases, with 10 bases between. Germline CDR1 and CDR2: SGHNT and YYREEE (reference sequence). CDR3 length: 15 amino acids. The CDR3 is CASSFDPAGANVLTF. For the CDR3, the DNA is TGTGCCAGCAGCTTTGACCCAGCCGGGGCCAACGTCCTGACTTTC.

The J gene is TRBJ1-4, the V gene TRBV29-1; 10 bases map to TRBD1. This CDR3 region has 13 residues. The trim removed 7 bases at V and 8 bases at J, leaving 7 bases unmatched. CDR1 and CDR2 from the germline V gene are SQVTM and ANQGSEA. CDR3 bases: TGCAGCGCTCGGGACAGGGGTCGGGAAAAACTGTTTTTT. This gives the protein CSARDRGREKLFF.

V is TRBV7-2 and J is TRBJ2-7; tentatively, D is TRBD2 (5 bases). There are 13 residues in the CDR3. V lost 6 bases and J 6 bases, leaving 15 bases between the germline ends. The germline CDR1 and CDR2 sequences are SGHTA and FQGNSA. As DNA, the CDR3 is TGTGCCAGCAGTTGGACTTTCCCAAGCGAGCAGTACTTC. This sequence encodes CASSWTFPSEQYF.

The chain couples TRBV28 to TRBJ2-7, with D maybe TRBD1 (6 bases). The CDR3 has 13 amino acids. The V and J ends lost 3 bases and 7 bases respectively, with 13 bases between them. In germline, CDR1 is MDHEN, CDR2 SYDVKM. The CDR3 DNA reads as TGTGCCAGCAGTTTCCAACAGGGTCGGGAGCAGTACTTC. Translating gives CASSFQQGREQYF.

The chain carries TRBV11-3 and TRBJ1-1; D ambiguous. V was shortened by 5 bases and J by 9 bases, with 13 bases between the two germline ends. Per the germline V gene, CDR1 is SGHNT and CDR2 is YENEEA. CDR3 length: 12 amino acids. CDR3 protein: CASSPTTGQAFF. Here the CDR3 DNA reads TGTGCCAGCAGCCCAACGACGGGCCAAGCTTTCTTT.

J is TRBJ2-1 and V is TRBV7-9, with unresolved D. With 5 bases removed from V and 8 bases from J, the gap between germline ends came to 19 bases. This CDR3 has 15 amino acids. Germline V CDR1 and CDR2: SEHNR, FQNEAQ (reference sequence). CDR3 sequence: CASSLGKSALDEQFF. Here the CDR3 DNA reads TGTGCCAGCAGCCTAGGTAAATCGGCCCTCGATGAGCAGTTCTTC.

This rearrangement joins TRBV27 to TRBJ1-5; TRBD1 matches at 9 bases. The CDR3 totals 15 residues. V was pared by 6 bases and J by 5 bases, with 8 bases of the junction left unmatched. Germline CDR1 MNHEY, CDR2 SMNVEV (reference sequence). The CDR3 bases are TGTGCCAGCAGACCGCGCCGGGACAGGGATCAGCCCCAGCATTTT. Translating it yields CASRPRRDRDQPQHF.

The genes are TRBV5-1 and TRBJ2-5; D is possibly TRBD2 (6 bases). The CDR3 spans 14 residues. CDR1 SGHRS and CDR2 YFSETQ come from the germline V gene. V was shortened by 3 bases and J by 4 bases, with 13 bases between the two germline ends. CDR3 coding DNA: TGCGCCAGCAGCTCCGGGACTCGAGGAGAGACCCAGTACTTC. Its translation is CASSSGTRGETQYF.

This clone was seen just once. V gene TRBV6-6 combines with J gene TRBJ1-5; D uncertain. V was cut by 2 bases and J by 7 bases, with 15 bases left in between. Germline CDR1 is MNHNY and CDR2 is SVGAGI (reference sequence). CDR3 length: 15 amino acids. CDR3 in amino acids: CASSYDRTAGQPQHF. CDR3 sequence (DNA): TGTGCCAGCAGTTACGACCGGACGGCCGGACAGCCCCAGCATTTT.

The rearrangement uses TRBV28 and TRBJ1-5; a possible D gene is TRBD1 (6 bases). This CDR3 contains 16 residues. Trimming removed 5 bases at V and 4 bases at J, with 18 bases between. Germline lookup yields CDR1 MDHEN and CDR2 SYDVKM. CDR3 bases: TGTGCCAGCAGTCGCAGGATAGGGGGTGGAAATCAGCCCCAGCATTTT. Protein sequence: CASSRRIGGGNQPQHF.

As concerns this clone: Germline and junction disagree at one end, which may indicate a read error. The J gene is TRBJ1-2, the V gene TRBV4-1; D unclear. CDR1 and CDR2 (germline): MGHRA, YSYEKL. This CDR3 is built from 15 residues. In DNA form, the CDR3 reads TGCGCCAGCAGCCAAGAGGCCTCGAACGTTTATGGCTGCACCTTC. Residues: CASSQEASNVYGCTF.

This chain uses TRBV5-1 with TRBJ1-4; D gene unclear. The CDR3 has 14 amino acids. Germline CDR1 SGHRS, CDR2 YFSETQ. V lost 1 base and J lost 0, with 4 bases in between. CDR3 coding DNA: TGCGCCAGCAGCTTGACAGCAACTAATGAAAAACTGTTTTTT. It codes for CASSLTATNEKLFF.

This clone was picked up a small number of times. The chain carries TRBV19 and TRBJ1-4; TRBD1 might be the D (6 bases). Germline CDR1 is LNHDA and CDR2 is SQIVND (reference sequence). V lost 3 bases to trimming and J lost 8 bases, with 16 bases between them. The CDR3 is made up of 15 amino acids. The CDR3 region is CASSIGYRVGEKLFF. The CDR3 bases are TGTGCCAGTAGTATTGGTTACAGGGTAGGGGAAAAACTGTTTTTT.

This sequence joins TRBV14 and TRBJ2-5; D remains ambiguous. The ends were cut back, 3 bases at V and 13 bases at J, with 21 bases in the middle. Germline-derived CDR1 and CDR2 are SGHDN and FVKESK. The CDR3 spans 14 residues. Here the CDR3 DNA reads TGTGCCAGCAGCCACCAAACATTAGGCGGTGATCGGTACTTC. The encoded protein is CASSHQTLGGDRYF.

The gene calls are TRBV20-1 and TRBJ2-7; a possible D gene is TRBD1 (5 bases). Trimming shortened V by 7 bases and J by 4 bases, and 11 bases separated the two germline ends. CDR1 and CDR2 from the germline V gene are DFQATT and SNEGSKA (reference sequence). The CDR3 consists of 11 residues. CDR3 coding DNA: TGCAGTGTACAGGCTGGTTACGAGCAGTACTTC. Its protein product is CSVQAGYEQYF.

The CDR3 nucleotides are TGTGCCAGCAGCTGGTCCCGGGACAGGGGGCAAGGTGAAAAACTGTTTTTT. It translates to CASSWSRDRGQGEKLFF. The chain links TRBV7-9 to TRBJ1-4, with 12 positions matching TRBD1. The CDR3 loop spans 17 amino acids. J gave up 7 bases and V 4 bases, and 10 bases lay outside the gene matches. Germline V gene sequence: CDR1 SEHNR, CDR2 FQNEAQ (reference sequence).